Below are 23 T cell receptor beta chains sequenced from a single sample in a study of cytomegalovirus exposure and HLA in healthy donors. The data were produced by immunoSEQ multiplex PCR, yet TCRdb's version contains in-frame clones alone and is incomplete. The data show around 300,000 clones, 80% to 90% seen once. Sequencing was carried out using PBMCs. These TCRs come from a woman aged 18-29 years in good health and CMV-seronegative.

This chain joins TRBV29-1 and TRBJ2-7; 10 bases line up with TRBD1. CDR3 length: 15 residues. Germline-derived CDR1 and CDR2 are SQVTM and ANQGSEA. V dropped 3 bases and J dropped 6; count of bases not matched to a gene: 11. CDR3 region: CSVDPTGGPGGEQYF. The CDR3 bases are TGCAGCGTTGACCCGACAGGGGGCCCGGGCGGCGAGCAGTACTTC.

With respect to this clone: Other DNA sequences in the sample encode the same CDR3. V is TRBV6-5 and J is TRBJ1-2; D gene unclear. Germline-derived CDR1 and CDR2 are MNHEY and SVGAGI. V was cut by 4 bases and J by 3 bases, with 3 bases left in between. The CDR3 is 11 amino acids. The DNA of the CDR3 is TGTGCCAGCAGTTCTGACTATGGCTACACCTTC. This codes for CASSSDYGYTF.

This chain links TRBV7-2 with TRBJ2-7; D perhaps matches TRBD2 (8 bases). This CDR3 comprises 16 residues. Trimming stripped 4 bases from V and 5 bases from J, with 21 bases between. Per the germline V gene, CDR1 is SGHTA and CDR2 is FQGNSA. The CDR3 protein is CASSSGGVAGQNEQYF. As DNA, the CDR3 is TGTGCCAGCAGCTCTGGGGGGGTAGCGGGACAGAACGAGCAGTACTTC.

The chain links TRBV27 to TRBJ2-3, with 9 bases fitting TRBD2. Losses at the gene ends were 4 bases for V and 6 bases for J; bases not matched to a gene: 5. In germline, CDR1 is MNHEY, CDR2 SMNVEV (reference sequence). The CDR3 extends over 14 amino acids. CDR3 nucleotides: TGTGCCAGCAGTTCGACTAGCGGATACGATACGCAGTATTTT. It is translated as CASSSTSGYDTQYF.

This chain uses TRBV19 with TRBJ1-1; 7 bases align to TRBD1. Germline V gives CDR1 LNHDA, CDR2 SQIVND (reference sequence). The V segment lost 5 bases and the J segment 6 bases; nucleotides outside the gene matches: 9. This CDR3 is built from 14 residues. This CDR3 reads CASSDYDRVAEAFF. CDR3 DNA: TGTGCCAGTAGTGACTACGACAGGGTAGCTGAAGCTTTCTTT.

The CDR3 DNA is TGTGCCTGGAGTGTCAATAGATGGGGGGCCGGGGAGCTGTTTTTT. Amino acids: CAWSVNRWGAGELFF. The V call is TRBV30, the J call TRBJ2-2; D perhaps matches TRBD2 (6 bases). Germline V lookup: CDR1 GTSNPN, CDR2 SVGIG (reference sequence). The CDR3 extends over 15 amino acids. Trimming stripped 0 bases from V and 6 bases from J, with 14 bases between. The full variable domain, its missing parts supplied by reference TRBV30 and TRBJ2-2, is SQTIHQWPATLVQPVGSPLSLECTVEGTSNPNLYWYRQAAGRGLQLLFYSVGIGQISSEVPQNLSASRPQDRQFILSSKKLLLSDSGFYLCAWSVNRWGAGELFFGEGSRLTVL.

This chain connects TRBV6-5 to TRBJ2-1, with TRBD2 matching over 12 bases. Looked up from germline, CDR1 is MNHEY and CDR2 is SVGAGI. Trimming at V came to 0 bases and at J to 9 bases, leaving 6 bases not matched to a gene. The CDR3 contains 16 residues. CDR3 sequence reads: CASSYSWASGGGEQFF. In nucleotides, the CDR3 is TGTGCCAGCAGTTACTCGTGGGCTAGCGGGGGGGGTGAGCAGTTCTTC.

This clone turned up a few times. J is TRBJ2-7 and V is TRBV7-9; TRBD2 agrees at 7 bases. The CDR3 totals 14 residues. Germline CDR1 is SEHNR and CDR2 is FQNEAQ (reference sequence). V lost 7 bases to trimming and J lost 3 bases; unmatched junction nucleotides: 9. Here the CDR3 DNA reads TGTGCCAGCACCCCGGGAGGCAGCCGCTACGAGCAGTACTTC. Its protein is CASTPGGSRYEQYF. The variable domain in full, completed from reference TRBV7-9 and TRBJ2-7, reads DTGVSQNPRHKITKRGQNVTFRCDPISEHNRLYWYRQTLGQGPEFLTYFQNEAQLEKSRLLSDRFSAERPKGSFSTLEIQRTEQGDSAMYLCASTPGGSRYEQYFGPGTRLTVT.

The rearrangement uses TRBV11-2 and TRBJ2-7; TRBD2 might be the D (6 bases). The CDR3 is made up of 19 amino acids. Between the trimmed V and J ends, which lost 4 bases and 1 base, there was a span of 26 bases. Germline-derived CDR1 and CDR2 are SGHAT and FQNNGV. CDR3 region: CASSWPPTRHRERSYEQYF. In DNA form, the CDR3 reads TGTGCCAGCAGCTGGCCCCCGACTCGCCACCGGGAGCGGTCCTACGAGCAGTACTTC.

The chain carries TRBV11-2 and TRBJ2-3; D perhaps matches TRBD2 (7 bases). CDR3 size: 18 residues. Looked up from germline, CDR1 is SGHAT and CDR2 is FQNNGV. V shed 3 bases and J shed 0 bases, with 19 bases lying between them. CDR3 sequence reads: CASSFTLGGGRSTDTQYF. The CDR3 DNA sequence: TGTGCCAGCAGCTTCACTCTGGGGGGGGGCCGAAGCACAGATACGCAGTATTTT.

CDR3 sequence reads: CASSGTSGGETQYF. CDR3 DNA: TGCGCCAGCAGCGGAACTAGCGGCGGAGAGACCCAGTACTTC. This sequence joins TRBV5-1 and TRBJ2-5; 8 bases match TRBD2. Germline V gene lookup returns CDR1 SGHRS and CDR2 YFSETQ. Losses at the gene ends were 4 bases for V and 4 bases for J; bases not matched to a gene: 6. The length of the CDR3 is 14 residues.

The CDR3, as DNA: TGTGCCAGCAGGAAGTCACAGGGCAGGTACGAGCAGTACTTC. Protein: CASRKSQGRYEQYF. The chain joins TRBV28 to TRBJ2-7; D is possibly TRBD1 (6 bases). Germline CDR1 and CDR2: MDHEN and SYDVKM. Trimming cost V 6 bases and J 4 bases, with 16 bases left between them. This CDR3 has 14 residues.

This chain uses TRBV19 with TRBJ1-6, with a tentative D call TRBD1 (5 bases). Per the germline V gene, CDR1 is LNHDA and CDR2 is SQIVND (reference sequence). CDR3 size: 15 residues. The V gene lost 3 bases and the J gene lost 8 bases, with 14 bases spanning the gap. CDR3 sequence: CASSISAQGYSPLHF. As DNA, the CDR3 is TGTGCCAGTAGTATTTCCGCGCAGGGCTATTCACCCCTCCACTTT.

The rearrangement uses TRBV19 and TRBJ2-1; 12 bases are shared with TRBD1. Germline CDR1 and CDR2: LNHDA and SQIVND (reference sequence). Trimming at V came to 6 bases and at J to 8 bases, leaving 14 bases not matched to a gene. The CDR3 extends over 17 amino acids. CDR3 amino acids: CASRIKGPGQGAYEQFF. CDR3 sequence (DNA): TGTGCCAGTAGGATTAAGGGGCCGGGACAGGGGGCATATGAGCAGTTCTTC. Using reference TRBV19 and TRBJ2-1 for the parts outside the CDR3, the full variable domain is DGGITQSPKYLFRKEGQNVTLSCEQNLNHDAMYWYRQDPGQGLRLIYYSQIVNDFQKGDIAEGYSVSREKKESFPLTVTSAQKNPTAFYLCASRIKGPGQGAYEQFFGPGTRLTVL.

The chain couples TRBV4-3 to TRBJ2-1, with 8 bases matching TRBD2. Germline lookup yields CDR1 LGHNA and CDR2 YSLEER. This CDR3 is built from 18 residues. With 1 base clipped from V and 0 bases from J, the junction kept 8 bases outside the gene matches. Here the CDR3 DNA reads TGCGCCAGCAGCCAAGTCACTAGCGGTATTAGCTCCTACAATGAGCAGTTCTTC. It encodes CASSQVTSGISSYNEQFF.

The V and J genes are TRBV6-1 and TRBJ2-7, with 14 nucleotides matching TRBD2. In germline, CDR1 is MNHNS, CDR2 SASEGT. J lost 5 bases, V lost 6 bases, and 6 bases had no gene match. The CDR3 spans 15 residues. This CDR3 reads CASSEGTSGGNEQYF. The CDR3, as DNA: TGTGCCAGCAGCGAGGGGACTAGCGGGGGAAACGAGCAGTACTTC.

V usage is TRBV28 and J usage is TRBJ1-2; TRBD1 matches 9 bases. The V and J ends lost 6 bases and 5 bases, in that order; junction bases with no gene match: 13. Germline V lookup: CDR1 MDHEN, CDR2 SYDVKM. This CDR3 contains 16 residues. CDR3 nucleotides: TGTGCCAGCAGGTTCCCCTACAGGGGGCCCCGGTATGGCTACACCTTC. Translation: CASRFPYRGPRYGYTF.

V usage is TRBV5-1 and J usage is TRBJ1-1, with 9 bases fitting TRBD1. The ends lost 4 bases at V and 6 bases at J; junction bases unmatched: 10. The CDR3 is 15 residues long. Germline CDR1 and CDR2: SGHRS and YFSETQ. CDR3 in amino acids: CASSPNRGPGAEAFF. CDR3 coding DNA: TGCGCCAGCAGCCCAAACAGGGGGCCTGGGGCTGAAGCTTTCTTT.

This chain links TRBV9 with TRBJ2-7; tentative D call: TRBD2 (6 bases). This CDR3 is 16 amino acids long. CDR1 and CDR2 from the germline V gene are SGDLS and YYNGEE. V was cut by 4 bases and J by 4 bases, with 21 bases left in between. The CDR3: CASSPRGQRAWYEQYF. Written as DNA, the CDR3 is TGTGCCAGCAGCCCACGCGGCCAGCGGGCTTGGTACGAGCAGTACTTC.

This clone has just one count. The gene calls are TRBV5-1 and TRBJ2-7; the D gene is possibly TRBD1 (5 bases). The germline gives CDR1 SGHRS, CDR2 YFSETQ. Between the trimmed V and J ends, which lost 2 bases and 0 bases, there was a span of 18 bases. CDR3 length: 17 residues. The CDR3 loop is CASSFTASTGYSYEQYF. DNA for the CDR3: TGCGCCAGCAGCTTCACAGCTTCTACAGGCTACTCCTACGAGCAGTACTTC.

The V gene is TRBV10-3, the J gene TRBJ1-3; 8 nucleotides line up with TRBD1. Germline CDR1 and CDR2: ENHRY and SYGVKD. CDR3 length: 16 amino acids. V lost 3 bases and J lost 3; bases outside the gene matches: 7. CDR3 protein: CAISEPTGVGGNTIYF. The CDR3, as DNA: TGTGCCATCAGTGAACCGACAGGGGTGGGTGGAAACACCATATATTTT.

V gene TRBV6-5 combines with J gene TRBJ1-2, with 8 bases fitting TRBD1. CDR3 length: 16 residues. Germline V gene data show CDR1 as MNHEY and CDR2 as SVGAGI. J lost 5 bases, V lost 4 bases, and 12 bases had no gene match. The CDR3 region is CASSLQGELDGYGYTF. The CDR3 DNA is TGTGCCAGCAGTTTACAGGGGGAGTTAGATGGGTATGGCTACACCTTC.

The rearrangement joins TRBV14 to TRBJ1-4, with D unresolved. Germline assignment: CDR1 SGHDN and CDR2 FVKESK. V gave up 1 base and J gave up 12 bases, with 12 bases separating them. The CDR3 is 13 amino acids. This CDR3 is CASSQVGVSELFF. CDR3 sequence (DNA): TGTGCCAGCAGCCAAGTGGGCGTTTCGGAACTGTTTTTT.